This TCR beta chain emerged from a study of identical twins (dated by TCRdb to the mid-2010s). Broadly, across the study: To test whether fetal clonotypes persist, the study used deep sequencing on TCR alpha and beta repertoires from monozygotic twins, unrelated adults of various ages, and cord blood. To rule out contamination, the twin experiments were replicated at different times with different library preparation protocols. The paper as a whole reports these results and caveats: The excess sharing between twins in beta out-of-frame sequences was weaker because fewer shared sequences reduced the signal-to-noise ratio. Compared with coincidental sharing between unrelated individuals, an excess of low generation-probability sequences was observed among out-of-frame TCR alpha sequences shared between twins. Zero-insertion analyses could be partly confounded by invariant T cells such as MAIT and iNKT, although diverse VJ usage argued against such confounding for most clonotypes. Conclusions relied on cross-sectional statistical analysis, since the same donors could not be followed over many years. Recombination models systematically underestimated out-of-frame TCR alpha sharing in monozygotic twins but agreed with sharing between unrelated individuals. Fewer insertions were carried by abundant cord blood beta clonotypes, a similar but weaker trend appeared in young adult naive repertoires, and no such trend appeared in memory repertoires.

On this clonotype: Its antigen remains undetermined. No clone much larger than this one lies a single base away; base qualities are absent.

Library creation used 5' RACE. Sequencing used an Illumina HiSeq 2000. A universal primer binding site was introduced by template switching, and a unique molecular identifier was present in the final cDNA, enabling accurate counting of TCR cDNA molecules. Specific primers in the conserved constant-segment region were used to synthesize first-strand cDNA for the TCR alpha and beta chains. To control for contamination, each cDNA library was double barcoded with a SMART-Mk sample barcode plus Illumina barcodes. TruSeq adapter sequences along with Illumina sample barcodes were introduced in two successive PCR steps. Sequencing of the TCR alpha and beta cDNA libraries was done on the Illumina HiSeq platform using custom primers. The original methods were these. Unique molecular identifiers were extracted from raw reads with MiGEC, and CDR3 positions were determined with MiXCR. Recombination models were inferred per individual with the repgenHMM and IGoR tools using an EM algorithm. The tcR package in R was used for shared clonotype analysis, with sharing normalized by the product of cloneset sizes. To study raw recombination free of thymic and clonal selection effects, out-of-frame nonproductive sequences were analyzed. TCRdb cleaned the public reads at Q25 with fastp, built clones with MiXCR and kept in-frame beta chains. Every distinct CDR3 protein forms one entry, paired with its most common genes and DNA. The authors' filters were not applied to this entry. The sample records just over 500,000 distinct CDR3 sequences, around 20% of which are singletons. Roughly 0.91% of the sample belongs to the ten largest clones.

Trimming at the junction amounts to 0 bases on V and 4 bases on J, and the germline ends lie 9 bases apart. CDR1 is given as SGDLS and CDR2 as YYNGEE, both from the germline V gene. Including the terminal cysteine and phenylalanine, the CDR3 comprises 14 residues. The sequence is cut down to CDR3 DNA, 42 bases in frame from base 1. Every donor in the study was a healthy Caucasian. The twin cohort comprised three pairs of female monozygotic twins, all aged about 18 to 29 years. Positive isolation kits from Invitrogen were used to isolate the CD4+ and CD8+ T cell populations. These data were likewise used in another study, on T cells expressing NK-cell markers. Per the second study: TCR beta-chain repertoires were profiled in sorted CD3+CD56+NKG2C+, CD3+CD56+NKG2C- and CD3+CD56-NKG2C+ T-cell subsets from about 8 donors. Of the eight sequenced donors, seven were found to be HCMV-seropositive and one was found to be HCMV-seronegative. To restrict sorting to alphabetaTCR-expressing T cells, an anti-gammadeltaTCR antibody was added in several experiments. For several donors, the dominant CD3+CD56+NKG2C+ clonotypes were among the top 10 CD8+ clonotypes and accounted for about 1.0-7.5% of CD8+ T cells. Those dominant clonotypes were again the most abundant among CD3+CD56-NKG2C+ cells in a handful of donors, at about 25-60.1%. It remained unclear whether the expanded NKG2C-expressing T cell clones were specific for HCMV antigens. The study sequenced eight donors, all healthy volunteers chosen at random: three men and five women. A commercial ELISA kit detecting HCMV-specific IgG in serum was used to determine HCMV serostatus. MIGEC handled demultiplexing of the reads and grouping by UMI, while MiTCR was used to assemble and quantify clonotypes. Only TCR cDNA sequences supported by at least two reads were kept to exclude erroneous sequences. The tcR package was used for downstream repertoire analysis, with clonotypes matched between fractions based on CDR3 nucleotide sequence plus V segment. VDJmatch was used to annotate antigen specificity against VDJdb, with one amino acid substitution allowed in CDR3.

Here the chain combines TRBV9 and TRBJ2-3; the D gene assignment is perhaps TRBD1 or TRBD2, with each matching 5 bases. The sequence was obtained from a woman aged 18 to 35 in good health. Sequencing used CD4+ T cells sorted from blood. The CDR3 region reads CASSVAEGPDTQYF. The sequence in DNA is TGTGCCAGCAGCGTAGCTGAGGGACCAGATACGCAGTATTTT.